Detailed here is one T cell receptor beta chain. The data were obtained in a study of T cell changes during pregnancy in multiple sclerosis. Some clones are missing from TCRdb's copy, which holds only in-frame ones; the method was immunoSEQ multiplex PCR. The data hold about 50,000 clones, with 91% observed a single time. Sequenced material: CD8+ T cells from peripheral blood mononuclear cells, taken after pregnancy. The sequence was collected from a female donor with multiple sclerosis, enrolled in a pregnancy study.

CDR3 loop: CASSLGAERTSGYTDTQYF. The CDR3 DNA reads TGTGCCAGCAGCTTGGGGGCGGAAAGGACTAGCGGATACACAGATACGCAGTATTTT. The chain joins TRBV5-6 to TRBJ2-3, with TRBD2 matching 10 bases. The germline gives CDR1 SGHDT, CDR2 YYEEEE. CDR3 length: 19 residues. Trimming cost V 0 bases and J 2 bases; bases outside gene matches: 12.